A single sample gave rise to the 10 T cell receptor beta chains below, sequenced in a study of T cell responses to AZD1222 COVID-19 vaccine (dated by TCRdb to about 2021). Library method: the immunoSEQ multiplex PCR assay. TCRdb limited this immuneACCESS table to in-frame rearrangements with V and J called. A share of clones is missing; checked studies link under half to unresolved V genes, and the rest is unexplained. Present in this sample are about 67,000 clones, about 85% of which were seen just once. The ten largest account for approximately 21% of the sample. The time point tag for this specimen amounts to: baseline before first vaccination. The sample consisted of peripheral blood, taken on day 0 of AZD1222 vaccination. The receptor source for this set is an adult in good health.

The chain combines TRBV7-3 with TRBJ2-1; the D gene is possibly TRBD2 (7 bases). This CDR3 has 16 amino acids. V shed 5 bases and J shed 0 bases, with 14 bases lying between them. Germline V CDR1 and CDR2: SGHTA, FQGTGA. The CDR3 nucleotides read TGTGCCAGCAGCCGCTCCGCGGGGGCCTCCTACAATGAGCAGTTCTTC. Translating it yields CASSRSAGASYNEQFF.

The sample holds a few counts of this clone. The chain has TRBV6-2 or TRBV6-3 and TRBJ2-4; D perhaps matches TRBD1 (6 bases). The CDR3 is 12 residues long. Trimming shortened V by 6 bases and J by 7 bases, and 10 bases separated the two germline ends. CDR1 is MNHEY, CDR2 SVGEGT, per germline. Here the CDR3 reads CASSTQGNIQYF. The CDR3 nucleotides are TGTGCCAGCAGCACACAGGGTAACATTCAGTACTTC.

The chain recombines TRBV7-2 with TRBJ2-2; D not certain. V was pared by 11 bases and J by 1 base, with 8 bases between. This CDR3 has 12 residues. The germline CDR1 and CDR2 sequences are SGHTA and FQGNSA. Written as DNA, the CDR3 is TGTGCCTTAAGGTGGAACACCGGGGAGCTGTTTTTT. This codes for CALRWNTGELFF.

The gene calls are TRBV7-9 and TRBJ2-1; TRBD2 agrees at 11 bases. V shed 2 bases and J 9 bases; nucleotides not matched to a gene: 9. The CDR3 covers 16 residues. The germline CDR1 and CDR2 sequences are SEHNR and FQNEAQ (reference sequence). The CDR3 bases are TGTGCCAGCAGCTTACGGTTAGCGGGGGGGCACGGTGAGCAGTTCTTC. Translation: CASSLRLAGGHGEQFF.

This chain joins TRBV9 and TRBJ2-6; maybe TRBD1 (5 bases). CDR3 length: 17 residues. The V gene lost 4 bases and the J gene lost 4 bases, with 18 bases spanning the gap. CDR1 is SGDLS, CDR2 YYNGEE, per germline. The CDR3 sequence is CASSLRQQASGANVLTF. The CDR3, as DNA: TGTGCCAGCAGCCTACGACAGCAGGCCTCCGGGGCCAACGTCCTGACTTTC.

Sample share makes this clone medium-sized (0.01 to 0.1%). In nucleotides, the CDR3 is TGTGCCAGCAGTTTTCGGAGAGAGAACACTGAAGCTTTCTTT. Translation gives CASSFRRENTEAFF. This chain links TRBV28 with TRBJ1-1; D remains ambiguous. The CDR3 is made up of 14 amino acids. Germline-derived CDR1 and CDR2 are MDHEN and SYDVKM. Trimming pared 3 bases from V and 1 base from J, leaving 9 bases between.

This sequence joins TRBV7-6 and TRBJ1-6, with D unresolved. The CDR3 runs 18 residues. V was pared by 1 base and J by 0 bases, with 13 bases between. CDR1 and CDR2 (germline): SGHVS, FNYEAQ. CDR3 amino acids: CASSLVARTSSYNSPLHF. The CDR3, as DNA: TGTGCCAGCAGCTTAGTGGCCAGGACCAGCTCCTATAATTCACCCCTCCACTTT.

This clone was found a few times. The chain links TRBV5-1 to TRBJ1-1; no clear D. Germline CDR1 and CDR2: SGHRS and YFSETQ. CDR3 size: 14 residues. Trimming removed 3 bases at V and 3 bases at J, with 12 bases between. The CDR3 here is CASSSYVGDTEAFF. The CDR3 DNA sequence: TGCGCCAGCAGCTCTTATGTCGGAGACACTGAAGCTTTCTTT. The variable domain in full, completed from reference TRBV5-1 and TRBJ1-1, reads KAGVTQTPRYLIKTRGQQVTLSCSPISGHRSVSWYQQTPGQGLQFLFEYFSETQRNKGNFPGRFSGRQFSNSRSEMNVSTLELGDSALYLCASSSYVGDTEAFFGQGTRLTVV.

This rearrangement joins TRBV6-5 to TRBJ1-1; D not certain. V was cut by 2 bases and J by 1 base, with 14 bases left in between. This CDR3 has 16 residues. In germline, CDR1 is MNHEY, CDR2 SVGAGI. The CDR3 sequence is CASSYPGDGRNTEAFF. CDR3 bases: TGTGCCAGCAGTTACCCCGGCGACGGCAGGAACACTGAAGCTTTCTTT.

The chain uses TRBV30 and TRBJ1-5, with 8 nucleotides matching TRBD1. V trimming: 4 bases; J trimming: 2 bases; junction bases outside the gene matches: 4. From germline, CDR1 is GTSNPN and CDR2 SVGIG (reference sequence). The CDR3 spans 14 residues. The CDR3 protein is CAWNLDRGNQPQHF. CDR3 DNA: TGTGCCTGGAACCTGGACAGGGGCAATCAGCCCCAGCATTTT. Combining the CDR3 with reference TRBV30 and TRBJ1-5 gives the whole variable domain SQTIHQWPATLVQPVGSPLSLECTVEGTSNPNLYWYRQAAGRGLQLLFYSVGIGQISSEVPQNLSASRPQDRQFILSSKKLLLSDSGFYLCAWNLDRGNQPQHFGDGTRLSIL.